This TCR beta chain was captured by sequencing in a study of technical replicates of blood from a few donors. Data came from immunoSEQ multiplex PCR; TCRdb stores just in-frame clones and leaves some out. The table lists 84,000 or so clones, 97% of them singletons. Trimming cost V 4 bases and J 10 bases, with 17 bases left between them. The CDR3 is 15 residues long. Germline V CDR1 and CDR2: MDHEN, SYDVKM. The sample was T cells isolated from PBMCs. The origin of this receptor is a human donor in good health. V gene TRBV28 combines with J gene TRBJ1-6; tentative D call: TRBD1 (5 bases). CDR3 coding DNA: TGTGCCAGCAGTTCACCTGGGGGGATTGAGTCACCCCTCCACTTT. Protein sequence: CASSSPGGIESPLHF.